The T cell receptor beta chain under discussion was sequenced for a study of blood T cells in healthy people across ages (dated by TCRdb to about 2015). Some background on the complete study: In model experiments, template switching captured roughly one uniquely barcoded TCR beta cDNA molecule for every two T cells. To avoid experimental bias, donors of different ages were randomly spread across the sequencing lanes. Age-related changes in TCR beta repertoire diversity were measured in the study by deep sequencing normalized with unique cDNA molecular identifiers. The donors were divided into four age groups: young (average around 16 years), middle-aged (around 41), aged (approximately 62) and long-lived (about 84). For two donors (one aged 18 to 29 and one aged 80 or older), the study analyzed two additional independent replicas of 1 million unique cDNA reads from the same blood draw. Study-level results and caveats: Total diversity estimates from one million sequenced T cells were considered lower bounds and underestimates. Donor CMV infection status was unknown, potentially confounding age-related changes in expanded clonotypes. Because profiling used bulk unsorted PBMCs, naive and antigen-experienced compartments could not be compared conclusively. Observed TCR beta diversity per million T cells fell roughly linearly with age, and a significant reduction was already apparent by age around 40. Compared with the aged group, the long-lived group had more naive CD4+ T cells, fewer expanded clones and increased TCR diversity, suggesting age selection. The percentage of naive T cells measured by flow cytometry correlated strongly with observed TCR beta diversity.

Libraries were prepared through 5' RACE. Sequencing was carried out with an Illumina HiSeq 2500. A second about 7 to 11 cycle PCR used a sample-barcoded 5' primer and a J-beta primer mix. A template-switch 5' adaptor carrying 12 random nucleotides introduced a unique molecular identifier onto each TCR beta cDNA molecule. Each sample yielded at least 3 million CDR3-containing paired-end reads. First-strand cDNA synthesis was performed from all RNA using the Mint cDNA synthesis kit, with priming by a TRBC-specific oligonucleotide. After uracil-DNA glycosylase treatment, a first 18-cycle PCR used universal primers M1SS and BC2_uni_R on all cDNA. The published analysis was carried out like this. For normalization, 1 million high-quality reads were randomly selected from each sample, with every read carrying a distinct molecular identifier. Reads sharing molecular identifiers were discarded rather than binned into consensus sequences. MiTCR, with a Q25 quality threshold and the strictest error-elimination algorithm, was used for CDR3 identification, clonotype clustering and error correction. A nonparametric unseen species model using Euler transformation provided a lower-bound estimate of total TCR beta diversity. TCRdb redid the processing of the public reads, applying fastp at Q25 and MiXCR, and retained in-frame beta chains. Duplicate CDR3 protein sequences are folded into a single record with the most common DNA and genes. For this entry, the V and J calls and clone size follow TCRdb and not the study's own pipeline. Across this sample there are 2 million or so distinct CDR3 sequences, with 40% to 55% seen only once. The leading ten clones occupy around 2.1% of the sample.

Donors were 40 or so systemically healthy Caucasian individuals from Russia aged roughly 6 to 90 years. Roughly 10 milliliters of peripheral blood were collected from each donor into EDTA-treated Vacutainer tubes. PBMCs were isolated by Ficoll-Paque density-gradient centrifugation, with at least 7 million obtained per sample. Trizol reagent was used to extract total RNA from PBMCs, with at least 6 micrograms per sample. For every donor, flow cytometry on a PBMC aliquot measured the percentage of naive CD45RAhigh/CD27high T cells. With respect to this clonotype: It has no known antigen specificity. Nothing much larger sits one base from this clone, and base qualities are not available.

The CDR3 covers 15 residues, taking in both the cysteine and the phenylalanine. Of the read, only the CDR3 DNA is kept; its 45 bases are in frame from base 1. CDR1 is given as LNHDA and CDR2 as SQIVND, both from the germline V gene (reference sequence). V gives up 9 bases and J gives up 2 bases, and the segment between their germline ends measures 17 bases. The rearranged chain carries TRBV19 and TRBJ2-1; no D gene can be assigned with confidence. The sample was blood. The receptor was derived from a woman aged 40 to 50 in good health. At the DNA level, the sequence is TGTGCCAGCCAAAGGAATCCAGTCCCCTACAATGAGCAGTTCTTC. It specifies CASQRNPVPYNEQFF.